The rows below give T cell receptor beta chains drawn from one sample of a study of breast tumors, draining lymph nodes, adjacent tissues. A single record per CDR3 protein comes from TCRdb applying MiXCR to the multiplex PCR reads. The sample lists under 350,000 distinct CDR3 sequences, about 33% occurring once. Input material: axillary lymph node tissue. These receptors came from a female donor with breast cancer. Some clones in this sample may be carry-over from other donors' samples. Both conserved end residues are part of each CDR3. Fields, in order: J gene, V gene, CDR3 protein.

TRBJ1-3,TRBV2,CASSGGGSGNTIYF
TRBJ2-1,TRBV12-3/TRBV12-4,CASRTSGSPNEQFF
TRBJ2-5,TRBV11-2,CASSLGPGTPATQYF
TRBJ1-5,TRBV6-6,CASSHVGSGSNQPQHF
TRBJ2-5,TRBV10-1,CASSESVGVQETQYF
TRBJ2-1,TRBV11-2,CASSPWGLNNEQFF
TRBJ1-2,TRBV3-1,CASSQGVGQHYGYTF
TRBJ2-7,TRBV13,CASSPGRAYEQYF
TRBJ2-7,TRBV7-6,CASSSGQSSYEQYF
TRBJ2-4,TRBV28,CASTLRGTGNIQYF
TRBJ2-2,TRBV27,CASSPLAEGELFF
TRBJ1-5,TRBV29-1,CSFKYSNQPQHF
TRBJ2-5,TRBV3-1,CASSQDRNQETQYF
TRBJ2-2,TRBV7-3,CASSARTGTAASGELFF
TRBJ2-7,TRBV7-6,CASSLNRQGLYEQYF
TRBJ1-4,TRBV7-9,CASSLGGPSEKLFF
TRBJ2-3,TRBV9,CASSVDKDTQYF
TRBJ2-7,TRBV6-5,CASSYSRQLPYEQYF
TRBJ2-2,TRBV6-1,CASPGLAGATGELFF
TRBJ2-3,TRBV6-4,CASSDSGGAADTQYF
TRBJ1-2,TRBV6-5,CASSDPRGPGSGYTF
TRBJ1-4,TRBV29-1,CSVAGTANEKLFF
TRBJ2-5,TRBV18,CASSQTRETQYF
TRBJ2-2,TRBV5-1,CASSLRRAGGLGELFF
TRBJ2-7,TRBV6-2/TRBV6-3,CASSPQPGPPVYEQYF
TRBJ1-2,TRBV10-3,CASSRGGRYGYTF
TRBJ1-4,TRBV6-5,CASSYSARTGEKLFF
TRBJ2-5,TRBV4-1,CASSQDPPTSGRGGTETQYF